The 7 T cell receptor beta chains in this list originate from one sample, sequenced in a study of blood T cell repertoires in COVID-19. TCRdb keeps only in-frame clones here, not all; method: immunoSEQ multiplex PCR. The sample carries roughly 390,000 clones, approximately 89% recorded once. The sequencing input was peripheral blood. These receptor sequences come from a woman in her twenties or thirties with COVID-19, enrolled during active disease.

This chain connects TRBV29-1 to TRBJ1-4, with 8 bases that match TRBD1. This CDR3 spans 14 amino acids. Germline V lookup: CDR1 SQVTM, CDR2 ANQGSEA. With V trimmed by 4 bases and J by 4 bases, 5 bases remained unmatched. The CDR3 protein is CSVAATGVNEKLFF. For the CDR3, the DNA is TGCAGCGTTGCCGCGACAGGGGTTAATGAAAAACTGTTTTTT.

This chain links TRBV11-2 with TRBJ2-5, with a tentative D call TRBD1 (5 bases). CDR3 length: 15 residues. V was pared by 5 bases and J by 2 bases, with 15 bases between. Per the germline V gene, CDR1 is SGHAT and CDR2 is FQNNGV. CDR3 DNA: TGTGCCAGCAGCCCCCTGGGGCCCCGACAAGAGACCCAGTACTTC. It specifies CASSPLGPRQETQYF.

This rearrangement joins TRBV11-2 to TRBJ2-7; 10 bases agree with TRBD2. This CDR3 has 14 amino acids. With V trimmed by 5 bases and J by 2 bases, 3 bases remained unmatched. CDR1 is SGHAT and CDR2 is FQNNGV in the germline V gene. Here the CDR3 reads CASSPSGRAYEQYF. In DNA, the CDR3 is TGTGCCAGCAGCCCGAGCGGGAGGGCCTACGAGCAGTACTTC.

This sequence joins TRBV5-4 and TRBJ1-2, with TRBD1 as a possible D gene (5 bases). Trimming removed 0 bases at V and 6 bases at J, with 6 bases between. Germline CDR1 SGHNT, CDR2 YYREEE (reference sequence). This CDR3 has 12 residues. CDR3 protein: CASSLGRDGYTF. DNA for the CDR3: TGTGCCAGCAGCTTGGGCAGGGATGGCTACACCTTC.

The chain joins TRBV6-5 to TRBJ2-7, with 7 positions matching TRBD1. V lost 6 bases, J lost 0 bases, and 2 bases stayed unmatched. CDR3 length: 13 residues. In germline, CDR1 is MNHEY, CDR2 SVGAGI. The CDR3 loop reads CASRTGFSYEQYF. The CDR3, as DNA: TGTGCCAGCAGGACAGGGTTCTCCTACGAGCAGTACTTC.

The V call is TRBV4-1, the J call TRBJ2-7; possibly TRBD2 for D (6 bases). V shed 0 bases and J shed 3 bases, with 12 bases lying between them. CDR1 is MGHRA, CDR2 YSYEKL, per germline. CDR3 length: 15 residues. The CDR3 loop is CASSQEGGLHYEQYF. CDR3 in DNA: TGCGCCAGCAGCCAAGAAGGAGGGTTGCACTACGAGCAGTACTTC.

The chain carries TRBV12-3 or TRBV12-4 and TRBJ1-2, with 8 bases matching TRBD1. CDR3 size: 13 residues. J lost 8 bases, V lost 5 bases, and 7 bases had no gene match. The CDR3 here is CASSLGQAWGYTF. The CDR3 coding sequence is TGTGCCAGCAGTCTGGGACAGGCGTGGGGCTACACCTTC.